The clone carrying this T cell receptor (beta chain) was found a few times. Antigen unknown. Next came a second PCR, run for roughly 6 to 11 cycles, which used a sample-barcoded 5' primer along with a J-beta primer mix. Samples each returned at least 2.5 million CDR3-containing paired-end reads. MiXCR, run by TCRdb on the 5' RACE reads, gives a single entry per CDR3 protein. The sample has about 1.1 million distinct CDR3 sequences, roughly two fifths seen once. This specimen belongs to a study of blood T cells in healthy people across ages. Study-level findings and limits: Naive CD4+ cell counts and diversity both ran higher in long-lived than in aged donors.

The germline gives CDR1 SGHTA, CDR2 FQGNSA. V lost 5 bases to trimming and J lost 1 base, with 12 bases between them. The CDR3 loop spans 15 amino acids. Total RNA extraction produced at least 5.5 micrograms (per sample) for the study. The genes are TRBV7-2 and TRBJ2-1, with D possibly matching TRBD2 (5 bases). The sequence derives from a man aged 18 to 35 in good health. The material sequenced was blood. As DNA, the CDR3 is TGTGCCAGCAGCGGAGAGGGCGGGTCCTACAATGAGCAGTTCTTC. Residues: CASSGEGGSYNEQFF.